The 27 T cell receptor beta chains below were found in one sample sequenced in a study of T cells in narcolepsy. Clones were read by immunoSEQ multiplex PCR, and TCRdb kept only the in-frame ones, dropping some. The sample holds approximately 30,000 clones, more than 80% seen once. Material for sequencing was CD45RA- memory CD4+ T cells from PBMCs. All receptors come from a human donor with narcolepsy.

The V call is TRBV19, the J call TRBJ1-2; D gene ambiguous. The germline CDR1 and CDR2 sequences are LNHDA and SQIVND (reference sequence). This CDR3 has 15 residues. Deletions cut 5 bases from V and 11 bases from J, with 24 bases between. For the CDR3, the DNA is TGTGCCAGTAGTTCTGAACTGGACGGTTATGGCGGGTACACCTTC. This translates into CASSSELDGYGGYTF.

The chain uses TRBV2 and TRBJ2-6; D call uncertain. The germline V gene encodes CDR1 SNHLY and CDR2 FYNNEI. The V and J ends lost 0 bases and 2 bases respectively, with 5 bases between them. This CDR3 comprises 15 residues. The CDR3 spells CASSEAVPGANVLTF. For the CDR3, the DNA is TGTGCCAGCAGTGAAGCTGTCCCTGGGGCCAACGTCCTGACTTTC.

On this clone: The same CDR3 also results from other DNA sequences found in this sample. V is TRBV11-3 and J is TRBJ2-3, with 14 bases aligning to TRBD2. There are 18 residues in the CDR3. V shed 5 bases, J shed 4 bases, and the junction held 11 bases outside the gene matches. Germline assignment: CDR1 SGHNT and CDR2 YENEEA. This CDR3 is CASSLGLAGGPFSDTQYF. Written as DNA, the CDR3 is TGTGCCAGCAGCCTAGGACTAGCGGGGGGTCCTTTCTCAGATACGCAGTATTTT. Full variable domain (rest looked up from reference TRBV11-3 and TRBJ2-3): EAGVVQSPRYKIIEKKQPVAFWCNPISGHNTLYWYLQNLGQGPELLIRYENEEAVDDSQLPKDRFSAERLKGVDSTLKIQPAELGDSAVYLCASSLGLAGGPFSDTQYFGPGTRLTVL.

V gene TRBV7-2 combines with J gene TRBJ1-2; D is ambiguous. Per the germline V gene, CDR1 is SGHTA and CDR2 is FQGNSA. V was trimmed by 4 bases and J by 4 bases, leaving 13 bases between them. The CDR3 spans 14 residues. The CDR3 DNA is TGTGCCAGCAGCTCCAGTCGGTTGGGCTATGGCTACACCTTC. Translated: CASSSSRLGYGYTF.

The rearrangement links TRBV7-3 to TRBJ2-3; no firm D call. V lost 1 base, J lost 3 bases, and 5 bases lay in between. This CDR3 has 13 residues. Germline lookup yields CDR1 SGHTA and CDR2 FQGTGA. The CDR3 here is CASSLSVTDTQYF. The CDR3, as DNA: TGTGCCAGCAGCTTAAGTGTGACAGATACGCAGTATTTT.

The rearrangement joins TRBV12-5 to TRBJ1-1, with 10 bases lining up with TRBD1. Unmatched junction bases numbered 2, after V lost 6 bases and J lost 4 bases. The germline gives CDR1 LGHNT, CDR2 FRNRAP. The CDR3 extends over 13 amino acids. The CDR3 loop reads CASGWTGGTEAFF. The CDR3 DNA reads as TGTGCTAGTGGCTGGACAGGGGGCACTGAAGCTTTCTTT. Based on the CDR3 plus reference TRBV12-5 and TRBJ1-1, the full variable domain is DARVTQTPRHKVTEMGQEVTMRCQPILGHNTVFWYRQTMMQGLELLAYFRNRAPLDDSGMPKDRFSAEMPDATLATLKIQPSEPRDSAVYFCASGWTGGTEAFFGQGTRLTVV.

This chain uses TRBV19 with TRBJ1-1; D uncertain. The CDR3 is 14 residues long. Germline V gene sequence: CDR1 LNHDA, CDR2 SQIVND (reference sequence). Trimming stripped 0 bases from V and 4 bases from J, with 9 bases between. The CDR3 here is CASSIDPVSTEAFF. The CDR3 DNA reads TGTGCCAGTAGTATAGATCCCGTGAGCACTGAAGCTTTCTTT. Combining the CDR3 with reference TRBV19 and TRBJ1-1 gives the whole variable domain DGGITQSPKYLFRKEGQNVTLSCEQNLNHDAMYWYRQDPGQGLRLIYYSQIVNDFQKGDIAEGYSVSREKKESFPLTVTSAQKNPTAFYLCASSIDPVSTEAFFGQGTRLTVV.

This sequence joins TRBV5-8 and TRBJ2-7, with TRBD2 matching 7 bases. The germline CDR1 and CDR2 sequences are SGHTS and YDEGEE. V lost 4 bases to trimming and J lost 6 bases; unmatched junction nucleotides: 10. The CDR3 is 14 residues long. The CDR3 DNA reads TGTGCCAGCAGCGGGACCGGGGGGAGAGCCGAGCAGTACTTC. The encoded protein is CASSGTGGRAEQYF. The full variable domain, its missing parts supplied by reference TRBV5-8 and TRBJ2-7, is EAGVTQSPTHLIKTRGQQATLRCSPISGHTSVYWYQQALGLGLQFLLWYDEGEERNRGNFPPRFSGRQFPNYSSELNVNALELEDSALYLCASSGTGGRAEQYFGPGTRLTVT.

The rearrangement joins TRBV19 to TRBJ2-5; TRBD1 agrees at 8 bases. V lost 7 bases to trimming and J lost 2 bases; unmatched junction nucleotides: 12. Germline-derived CDR1 and CDR2 are LNHDA and SQIVND (reference sequence). The CDR3 loop spans 16 amino acids. The DNA for the CDR3 is TGTGCCAGTACCCCAAGGACAGGGTCGGGACAAGAGACCCAGTACTTC. It yields the protein CASTPRTGSGQETQYF.

This rearrangement joins TRBV19 to TRBJ1-2; no definite D call. The CDR3 covers 14 residues. CDR1 is LNHDA, CDR2 SQIVND, per germline (reference sequence). Trimming removed 3 bases at V and 4 bases at J, with 12 bases between. Here the CDR3 reads CASSMGETAYGYTF. In DNA form, the CDR3 reads TGTGCCAGTAGTATGGGAGAGACGGCCTATGGCTACACCTTC.

The J gene is TRBJ1-2, the V gene TRBV4-1; no firm D call. Germline CDR1 reads MGHRA; CDR2 reads YSYEKL. There are 16 residues in the CDR3. V was shortened by 2 bases and J by 1 base, with 14 bases between the two germline ends. The CDR3 is CASSQPRSGINYGYTF. The CDR3 coding sequence is TGCGCCAGCAGCCAACCCCGGTCGGGGATTAACTATGGCTACACCTTC.

This chain joins TRBV5-6 and TRBJ2-5, with D possibly TRBD2 on 5 matching bases. Germline values: CDR1 SGHDT, CDR2 YYEEEE. Trimming stripped 0 bases from V and 2 bases from J, with 11 bases between. This CDR3 is 15 amino acids long. CDR3 sequence (DNA): TGTGCCAGCAGCTTGGCGGGATTGGGTCAAGAGACCCAGTACTTC. The encoded protein is CASSLAGLGQETQYF.

The CDR3 spells CASSPGTGPYQPQHF. The CDR3 DNA reads as TGTGCCAGCTCACCAGGGACAGGTCCCTATCAGCCCCAGCATTTT. V usage is TRBV18 and J usage is TRBJ1-5; the match to TRBD1 covers 8 bases. CDR1 and CDR2 from the germline V gene are KGHSH and LQKENI. The CDR3 sequence is 15 residues long. The V gene end was trimmed by 2 bases and the J gene end by 5 bases; junction bases not matched to a gene: 5.

The rearrangement links TRBV27 to TRBJ2-2; D is unresolved. V lost 6 bases and J 4 bases, leaving 12 bases between the germline ends. The CDR3 has 14 residues. Germline-derived CDR1 and CDR2 are MNHEY and SMNVEV (reference sequence). This chain's CDR3 is CASRLGQPTGELFF. CDR3 coding DNA: TGTGCCAGCAGATTAGGTCAGCCCACCGGGGAGCTGTTTTTT.

In this sample, this clone turned up once. The CDR3 DNA reads TGTGCCAGCAGCTTAGGAGGCCCTGGGGAAGCTTTCTTT. It translates to CASSLGGPGEAFF. The chain joins TRBV11-2 to TRBJ1-1, with D unresolved. Trimming removed 1 base from V and 8 bases from J, with 11 bases in between. The CDR3 covers 13 residues. The germline gives CDR1 SGHAT, CDR2 FQNNGV.

As DNA, the CDR3 is TGTGCCAGCAGTGACCCCTCCGGACAGGGGGGAGAAGCTAACTATGGCTACACCTTC. Protein sequence: CASSDPSGQGGEANYGYTF. The chain couples TRBV6-1 to TRBJ1-2; 10 nucleotides match TRBD1. The germline gives CDR1 MNHNS, CDR2 SASEGT. The CDR3 contains 19 residues. The J segment lost 0 bases and the V segment lost 3 bases, leaving 13 bases of the junction unmatched.

This chain connects TRBV15 to TRBJ2-5; no clear D. The CDR3 runs 12 residues. V was cut by 8 bases and J by 1 base, with 8 bases left in between. Germline V gives CDR1 LNHNV, CDR2 YYDKDF (reference sequence). CDR3 nucleotides: TGTGCCACCGCAGTGGGCCAAGAGACCCAGTACTTC. Its translation is CATAVGQETQYF.

The chain joins TRBV7-3 to TRBJ1-5, with unresolved D. This CDR3 has 13 residues. The ends were cut back, 5 bases at V and 2 bases at J, with 7 bases in the middle. Germline CDR1 and CDR2: SGHTA and FQGTGA. CDR3 amino acids: CASSVDGNQPQHF. CDR3 coding DNA: TGTGCCAGCAGCGTGGACGGCAATCAGCCCCAGCATTTT.

This rearrangement joins TRBV10-2 to TRBJ2-3, with TRBD2 matching over 8 bases. Looked up from germline, CDR1 is WSHSY and CDR2 is SAAADI. Trimming removed 4 bases from V and 2 bases from J; junction bases left unmatched: 5. The CDR3 consists of 15 residues. The CDR3 bases are TGCGCCAGCAGTGGAGGAGCGGGGGACACAGATACGCAGTATTTT. Translated: CASSGGAGDTDTQYF.

This clone was observed once. Sequence at one end of the junction differs from germline and may be a read error. The chain is built from TRBV7-7 and TRBJ1-1; D gene ambiguous. The CDR3 covers 13 residues. The germline V gene encodes CDR1 SSHAT and CDR2 FNYEAQ (reference sequence). The CDR3 DNA is TGTGCTAGCAGCTTAAGTCAGAACACTGAAGCTTTCTTT. It is translated as CASSLSQNTEAFF.

V is TRBV5-4 and J is TRBJ1-1; D may be TRBD1 (6 bases). The CDR3 runs 16 residues. The V end was cut by 5 bases, the J end by 4 bases, with 21 bases between. Germline V gene data show CDR1 as SGHNT and CDR2 as YYREEE (reference sequence). Written as DNA, the CDR3 is TGTGCCAGCAGAACCGGGAGTCAGGGAGGGGGCACTGAAGCTTTCTTT. Protein: CASRTGSQGGGTEAFF.

V usage is TRBV7-2 and J usage is TRBJ2-3, with unresolved D. The CDR3 is made up of 17 amino acids. The ends were cut back, 0 bases at V and 1 base at J, with 14 bases in the middle. Germline V CDR1 and CDR2: SGHTA, FQGNSA. CDR3 region: CASSLASRQPGTDTQYF. The CDR3, as DNA: TGTGCCAGCAGCTTAGCCTCCCGGCAGCCCGGCACAGATACGCAGTATTTT.

The chain employs TRBV7-3 and TRBJ2-2, with no clear D. From germline, CDR1 is SGHTA and CDR2 FQGTGA. V lost 5 bases to trimming and J lost 3 bases, with 16 bases between them. This CDR3 spans 16 amino acids. The CDR3: CASSPEGLADTGELFF. In DNA, the CDR3 is TGTGCCAGCAGCCCGGAAGGGTTGGCAGACACCGGGGAGCTGTTTTTT.

J is TRBJ2-2 and V is TRBV18, with 7 bases identical to TRBD2. Germline-derived CDR1 and CDR2 are KGHSH and LQKENI. Germline trimming cut 6 bases from V and 6 bases from J; bases unmatched to any gene: 13. There are 16 residues in the CDR3. The CDR3: CASSPISGIRAGELFF. CDR3 in DNA: TGTGCCAGCTCGCCAATCAGCGGGATACGTGCCGGGGAGCTGTTTTTT.

The J gene is TRBJ2-7, the V gene TRBV1. TRBV1 has pseudogene status. The CDR3 covers 15 residues. The CDR3 region is CTSSPPGSPNYEQYF. CDR3 DNA sequence: TGCACCAGCAGCCCCCCGGGCTCCCCCAATTACGAGCAGTACTTC.

This clone was detected only once. The chain employs TRBV6-1 and TRBJ1-2; 9 bases are a match to TRBD1. The CDR3 is made up of 13 amino acids. The germline V gene has CDR1 MNHNS and CDR2 SASEGT. The V segment lost 4 bases and the J segment 8 bases; nucleotides outside the gene matches: 5. The CDR3 DNA follows: TGTGCCAGCAGTGGGACAGGGGCGATCGGCTACACCTTC. Its translation is CASSGTGAIGYTF.

The chain couples TRBV2 to TRBJ2-5, with 8 bases that match TRBD2. Trimming cost V 0 bases and J 5 bases; bases outside gene matches: 11. The CDR3 spans 17 residues. Looked up from germline, CDR1 is SNHLY and CDR2 is FYNNEI. CDR3 sequence: CASSEATGLGVYETQYF. In DNA, the CDR3 is TGTGCCAGCAGTGAAGCTACGGGACTAGGGGTGTATGAGACCCAGTACTTC.